Presented here are 5 T cell receptor beta chains from one specimen sequenced in a study of shared clonotypes between healthy human individuals. TCRdb's copy holds only in-frame clones and misses some; the assay was immunoSEQ multiplex PCR. The sample lists 1 million to 1.3 million clones; around 78% were seen once. The sample comprised memory CD4+ T cells from PBMCs. Described subset: CD45RA-negative fraction. The receptor set was obtained from a man aged 18 to 35 in good health. Some clones in this sample may be carry-over from other donors' samples.

The table lists this clone with a count of one. CDR3 amino acids: CASSHLGYNEQFF. The CDR3 DNA sequence: TGTGCCAGCAGCCACCTAGGGTACAATGAGCAGTTCTTC. The V and J genes are TRBV6-5 and TRBJ2-1; D unresolved. CDR1 and CDR2 from the germline V gene are MNHEY and SVGAGI. The CDR3 loop spans 13 amino acids. Trimming took 6 bases from V and 4 from J, leaving 10 bases between them.

The chain carries TRBV7-3 and TRBJ2-7, with D possibly being TRBD1 or TRBD2 (5 bases each). Per the germline V gene, CDR1 is SGHTA and CDR2 is FQGTGA. The CDR3 sequence is 13 residues long. Trimming cost V 4 bases and J 9 bases, with 16 bases left between them. Here the CDR3 DNA reads TGTGCCAGCAGCTCTCAACGTCTGGGACGGCAGTACTTC. Protein: CASSSQRLGRQYF.

The chain employs TRBV7-2 and TRBJ2-3, with D possibly being TRBD2 (6 bases). Germline V gene lookup returns CDR1 SGHTA and CDR2 FQGNSA. V lost 3 bases, J lost 8 bases, and 18 bases lay in between. The CDR3 contains 15 residues. CDR3 sequence: CASSLAGRDAGTQYF. The CDR3 coding sequence is TGTGCCAGCAGCTTGGCTGGGCGGGACGCCGGTACGCAGTATTTT.

In its sample, this clone was seen once. The chain uses TRBV5-1 and TRBJ2-1, with 10 nucleotides matching TRBD2. This CDR3 region has 13 residues. The trim removed 3 bases at V and 8 bases at J, leaving 2 bases unmatched. Germline CDR1 SGHRS, CDR2 YFSETQ. The CDR3 here is CASSSGTSDEQFF. CDR3 sequence (DNA): TGCGCCAGCAGCTCCGGGACTAGCGATGAGCAGTTCTTC.

CDR3 in DNA: TGTGCCAGCAGCGACCCGCGGGTCTCCGGGGCCAACGTCCTGACTTTC. Translated: CASSDPRVSGANVLTF. The genes are TRBV4-2 and TRBJ2-6, with D perhaps TRBD2 (5 bases). Germline V gene data show CDR1 as LGHNA and CDR2 as YNFKEQ. The CDR3 loop spans 16 amino acids. The V and J ends lost 5 bases and 4 bases respectively, with 15 bases between them.